Below, one T cell receptor beta chain is given with its context. The study pooled second doses at about 4 or about 12 weeks. Per the germline V gene, CDR1 is KGHSH and CDR2 is LQKENI. Trimming shortened V by 0 bases and J by 0 bases, and 9 bases separated the two germline ends. The CDR3 runs 16 residues. Only in-frame clones appear in the TCRdb table, and some are missing; sequencing was by immunoSEQ multiplex PCR. The sample yields 160,000 or so clones, 92% seen once. The sample belongs to a study of T cell responses to AZD1222 COVID-19 vaccine. The chain has TRBV18 and TRBJ1-3; a weak D match, TRBD1 (5 bases). Sequencing was performed on peripheral blood, taken 28 days after the second AZD1222 dose. The receptor comes from an adult who received the AZD1222 COVID-19 vaccine. In DNA form, the CDR3 reads TGTGCCAGCTCACCACCCGGGACCACCTCTGGAAACACCATATATTTT. This sequence encodes CASSPPGTTSGNTIYF.